Listed below are T cell receptor beta chains from one sample, sequenced in a study of identical twins. TCRdb re-called the 5' RACE reads through MiXCR, storing one row per CDR3 protein. The table lists under 1 million distinct CDR3 sequences, 10% to 15% of them singletons. This same sample was also part of a study on yellow fever vaccine responses in identical twins.

The material sequenced was PBMCs. All receptors derive from a woman aged 18-35 years in good health. The CDR3 runs from the conserved cysteine through the conserved F or W. A D gene is named only where the DNA matches it firmly. Only part of the rows carry a size: once, few, many, or a class if the clone is expanded.

J	size	D	V	CDR3	DNA
TRBJ2-1	few	.	TRBV28	CASSLKVVSYNEQFF	TGTGCCAGCAGTTTGAAGGTCGTCTCCTACAATGAGCAGTTCTTC
TRBJ2-5	few	.	TRBV6-1	CASRANLQETQYF	TGTGCCAGCAGGGCGAACCTACAAGAGACCCAGTACTTC
TRBJ2-1	.	.	TRBV5-1	CASSLGLQRYNEQFF	TGCGCCAGCAGCTTGGGATTGCAGCGGTACAATGAGCAGTTCTTC
TRBJ1-2	.	TRBD1	TRBV27	CASSYRQGHGYTF	TGTGCCAGCAGTTACCGACAGGGGCATGGCTACACCTTC
TRBJ2-3	.	.	TRBV28	CASQPHSYSTDTQYF	TGTGCCAGCCAACCCCACTCGTATAGCACAGATACGCAGTATTTT
TRBJ1-5	many	TRBD1	TRBV12-3/TRBV12-4	CASLQGGNQPQHF	TGTGCCAGCTTACAGGGGGGGAATCAGCCCCAGCATTTT
TRBJ1-4	many	.	TRBV10-3	CAISEATPTNEKLFF	TGTGCCATCAGTGAGGCGACACCAACTAATGAAAAACTGTTTTTT
TRBJ2-7	.	.	TRBV6-5	CASSLLERRYEQYF	TGTGCCAGCAGCTTATTGGAGCGGAGATACGAGCAGTACTTC
TRBJ2-3	many	.	TRBV7-9	CASSHSVRTDTQYF	TGTGCCAGCAGCCATAGCGTCCGAACAGATACGCAGTATTTT
TRBJ2-7	.	.	TRBV7-8	CASSFDPRTLSYEQYF	TGTGCCAGCAGCTTCGATCCCCGGACGCTCTCCTACGAGCAGTACTTC
TRBJ2-7	.	TRBD1	TRBV3-1	CASSRGTGGLEQYF	TGTGCCAGCAGCCGGGGGACAGGGGGTCTCGAGCAGTACTTC
TRBJ2-3	few	.	TRBV24-1	CATSDHPSGTSTDTQYF	TGTGCCACCAGTGATCATCCTTCGGGGACTAGCACAGATACGCAGTATTTT
TRBJ2-7	few	.	TRBV7-8	CASSPAGVTYEQYF	TGTGCCAGCAGCCCAGCCGGGGTAACCTACGAGCAGTACTTC
TRBJ1-5	.	.	TRBV20-1	CGGREGNQPQHF	TGCGGGGGAAGGGAGGGCAATCAGCCCCAGCATTTT
TRBJ2-2	few	.	TRBV12-3/TRBV12-4	CASQGLMGTGELFF	TGTGCCAGCCAGGGCTTGATGGGCACCGGGGAGCTGTTTTTT
TRBJ1-4	.	.	TRBV12-3/TRBV12-4	CASSLMGSPNEKLFF	TGTGCCAGCAGTTTAATGGGGAGTCCTAATGAAAAACTGTTTTTT
TRBJ2-6	many	.	TRBV20-1	CSARPPSAGANVLTF	TGCAGTGCTAGACCCCCTAGCGCTGGGGCCAACGTCCTGACTTTC
TRBJ2-1	.	TRBD2	TRBV10-3	CAISGTSGYNKQFF	TGTGCCATCAGTGGCACTAGCGGGTACAATAAGCAGTTCTTC
TRBJ1-3	.	TRBD1	TRBV4-1	CASSRFTGGAGGNTIYF	TGCGCCAGCAGCCGGTTTACAGGGGGCGCGGGGGGAAACACCATATATTTT
TRBJ1-4	many	.	TRBV7-8	CASSLVSEKLFF	TGTGCCAGCAGTTTAGTTTCGGAAAAACTGTTTTTT
TRBJ2-2	.	.	TRBV5-6	CASTNKNTGELFF	TGTGCCAGCACCAACAAGAACACCGGGGAGCTGTTTTTT
TRBJ2-7	.	TRBD2	TRBV12-3/TRBV12-4	CASSRTSARSYEQYF	TGTGCCAGCAGTCGTACTAGCGCCCGCTCCTACGAGCAGTACTTC
TRBJ2-6	.	.	TRBV3-1	CASSQERVSSGANVLTF	TGTGCCAGCAGCCAAGAAAGGGTTAGCTCTGGGGCCAACGTCCTGACTTTC
TRBJ1-1	.	.	TRBV24-1	CATRGPGNTEAFF	TGTGCCACCAGGGGCCCTGGAAACACTGAAGCTTTCTTT
TRBJ2-7	few	.	TRBV6-5	CASSYTEGPYEQYF	TGTGCCAGCAGTTACACGGAAGGACCCTACGAGCAGTACTTC
TRBJ1-2	few	TRBD1	TRBV14	CASSQDLTGGAYGYGYTF	TGTGCCAGCAGCCAAGATCTGACAGGGGGCGCCTATGGCTATGGCTACACCTTC
TRBJ2-7	many	TRBD1	TRBV5-6	CASRWGQGAGGSYEQYF	TGTGCCAGCAGATGGGGACAGGGTGCCGGAGGCTCCTACGAGCAGTACTTC
TRBJ2-5	many	.	TRBV12-3/TRBV12-4	CASTPAGQETQYF	TGTGCCAGCACCCCCGCAGGGCAAGAGACCCAGTACTTC
TRBJ2-7	few	.	TRBV20-1	CSASELTRTYEQYF	TGCAGTGCTAGCGAACTCACTAGAACCTACGAGCAGTACTTC
TRBJ2-1	.	TRBD2	TRBV6-2/TRBV6-3	CASSSPSGGTIFYNEQFF	TGTGCCAGCAGTTCCCCTAGCGGGGGGACGATCTTCTACAATGAGCAGTTCTTC
TRBJ1-6	many	.	TRBV5-1	CASSPGGSPLHF	TGCGCCAGCAGCCCGGGGGGCTCACCCCTCCACTTT
TRBJ1-1	many	TRBD1	TRBV7-8	CASSAGAGGFTEAFF	TGTGCCAGCAGCGCCGGGGCAGGGGGTTTCACTGAAGCTTTCTTT
TRBJ2-3	.	.	TRBV2	CASSAPRGTDTQYF	TGTGCCAGCAGCGCGCCTAGGGGCACAGATACGCAGTATTTT
TRBJ2-7	.	.	TRBV6-1	CASSASEGGEQYF	TGTGCCAGCAGTGCCAGCGAGGGGGGCGAGCAGTACTTC
TRBJ2-1	few	.	TRBV10-3	CAISDAGRNNEQFF	TGTGCCATCAGTGATGCGGGGAGGAACAATGAGCAGTTCTTC
TRBJ2-3	few	TRBD2	TRBV20-1	CSARDDTGLAGPPGASTDTQYF	TGCAGTGCTAGAGATGACACGGGACTAGCGGGACCCCCAGGGGCTAGCACAGATACGCAGTATTTT
TRBJ1-5	many	TRBD1	TRBV12-3/TRBV12-4	CASSFLGRGLGQPQHF	TGTGCCAGCAGTTTTCTCGGCAGGGGGTTAGGCCAGCCCCAGCATTTT
TRBJ2-5	many	.	TRBV5-1	CASSYGHKEETQYF	TGCGCCAGCAGCTATGGACACAAAGAAGAGACCCAGTACTTC
TRBJ1-2	.	.	TRBV9	CASSSDSGVYGYTF	TGTGCCAGCAGCTCCGACTCGGGAGTCTATGGCTACACCTTC
TRBJ2-1	few	TRBD1	TRBV29-1	CSVGLPGQGKTVDEQFF	TGCAGCGTAGGACTTCCGGGACAGGGGAAAACTGTCGATGAGCAGTTCTTC